Sequencing of this TCR beta chain was carried out in a study of cytomegalovirus exposure and HLA in healthy donors. Study at large: Approximately 180 million T cells yielded approximately 100 million unique TCR beta sequences, as an earlier analysis found. In terms of ancestry, the Caucasian-associated cluster contained around four fifths of the roughly 400 genotyped donors. Study-wide findings and caveats: As a later analysis revealed, most CMV-associated TCR beta chains appeared HLA-restricted. Roughly uniform sequencing depth across donors was assumed, possibly incorrectly.

In the PCR, 60 Vbeta and 13 Jbeta primers were used. TCRdb's copy holds only in-frame clones and misses some; the assay was immunoSEQ multiplex PCR. The top ten clones hold more than 4.5% of a sample with some 150,000 clones, roughly three quarters of them seen once. This CDR3 has 15 amino acids. The germline V gene has CDR1 SNHLY and CDR2 FYNNEI. With V trimmed by 11 bases and J by 1 base, 11 bases remained unmatched. In the case of this clone: No antigen is known for it.

This chain connects TRBV2 to TRBJ1-2, with 9 bases that match TRBD1. The sequenced material came from PBMCs. The clonotype originates from a woman aged 50 to 60 in good health and CMV-seronegative. The CDR3 is CAGVSGQGRNYGYTF. The CDR3 DNA follows: TGTGCCGGGGTGTCGGGACAGGGTCGTAACTATGGCTACACCTTC.